This T cell receptor (beta chain) was sequenced during a study of cytomegalovirus exposure and HLA in healthy donors. Researchers ran the PCR with 60 Vbeta and 13 Jbeta primers. The protocol was immunoSEQ multiplex PCR, while the TCRdb copy is restricted to in-frame clones and leaves out a portion. The sample lists around 150,000 clones, over 70% occurring once. Germline values: CDR1 SEHNR, CDR2 FQNEAQ (reference sequence). This CDR3 region has 15 residues. V lost 1 base to trimming and J lost 2 bases, with 10 bases between them. The chain links TRBV7-9 to TRBJ2-3; D is undetermined. Sequences were obtained from PBMCs. This sequence was found in a woman between 40 and 55 years old in good health and CMV-seronegative. CDR3 region: CASSLGLLPTDTQYF. In DNA, the CDR3 is TGTGCCAGCAGCTTAGGACTCCTACCCACAGATACGCAGTATTTT.